Following are 24 T cell receptor beta chains from one sample sequenced in a study of OX40 agonist ivuxolimab in advanced cancers. Clones were sequenced by immunoSEQ multiplex PCR, and TCRdb holds only the in-frame ones, with some missing. Of tens of thousands of clones listed, approximately 88% are singletons. The material was CD4+ or CD8+ T cells sorted from blood, obtained in a trial of the OX40 agonist ivuxolimab. The receptor set was obtained from an adult with an advanced solid tumor such as melanoma, head and neck, liver or kidney cancer.

The rearrangement links TRBV6-1 to TRBJ2-5; D might be TRBD1 or TRBD2, each matching 5 bases. V was trimmed by 3 bases and J by 5 bases, leaving 13 bases between them. Germline CDR1 and CDR2: MNHNS and SASEGT. This CDR3 contains 14 residues. This CDR3 is CASSDGGTFETQYF. For the CDR3, the DNA is TGTGCCAGCAGTGATGGGGGTACGTTCGAGACCCAGTACTTC.

The J gene is TRBJ2-3, the V gene TRBV9, with D perhaps TRBD2 (6 bases). This CDR3 contains 14 residues. The germline gives CDR1 SGDLS, CDR2 YYNGEE. Trimming cost V 0 bases and J 4 bases, with 9 bases left between them. As DNA, the CDR3 is TGTGCCAGCAGCGTAGCGGGAGTTCCAGATACGCAGTATTTT. Encoded protein: CASSVAGVPDTQYF.

The chain links TRBV19 to TRBJ2-5; unclear D gene. Between the trimmed V and J ends, which lost 3 bases and 1 base, there was a span of 9 bases. Germline V gene data show CDR1 as LNHDA and CDR2 as SQIVND (reference sequence). The CDR3 has 14 amino acids. CDR3 DNA sequence: TGTGCCAGTAGTATTTTGGGTTCCCAAGAGACCCAGTACTTC. Protein product: CASSILGSQETQYF.

V and J are TRBV7-9 and TRBJ1-2; D is uncertain. This CDR3 comprises 13 residues. In germline, CDR1 is SEHNR, CDR2 FQNEAQ (reference sequence). V lost 4 bases and J 13 bases, leaving 19 bases between the germline ends. The chain's CDR3 is CASSSSDGPLITF. In nucleotides, the CDR3 is TGTGCCAGCAGCTCATCGGACGGACCTTTGATCACCTTC.

This chain links TRBV6-5 with TRBJ2-2; possible D gene TRBD1, 6 bases. CDR3 length: 16 amino acids. CDR1 is MNHEY and CDR2 is SVGAGI in the germline V gene. V gave up 2 bases and J gave up 6 bases, with 16 bases separating them. The CDR3 DNA follows: TGTGCCAGCAGTTACCCCCTGACAGGTGGGGCCGGGGAGCTGTTTTTT. This translates into CASSYPLTGGAGELFF.

V usage is TRBV11-2 and J usage is TRBJ2-7; D is uncertain. The CDR3 runs 12 residues. Trimming stripped 3 bases from V and 4 bases from J, with 7 bases between. Germline V lookup: CDR1 SGHAT, CDR2 FQNNGV. In DNA form, the CDR3 reads TGTGCCAGCAGCTTCGGTACATACGAGCAGTACTTC. This translates into CASSFGTYEQYF.

The chain couples TRBV7-2 to TRBJ1-2; D not resolved. In germline, CDR1 is SGHTA, CDR2 FQGNSA. V gave up 2 bases and J gave up 9 bases, with 13 bases separating them. This CDR3 contains 13 residues. The CDR3 DNA follows: TGTGCCAGCAGCTTAAGGTTTACGGAACGCTACACCTTC. It specifies CASSLRFTERYTF.

CDR3 nucleotide sequence: TGTGCCAGCTCATCCGAGATAGCGGGAGACCAGTTCTTC. Protein: CASSSEIAGDQFF. The V call is TRBV18, the J call TRBJ2-1; 9 bases are shared with TRBD2. The CDR3 has 13 residues. V lost 5 bases, J lost 13 bases, and 9 bases stayed unmatched. Germline CDR1 KGHSH, CDR2 LQKENI.

The rearrangement links TRBV30 to TRBJ1-6; the D gene is possibly TRBD1 (5 bases). This CDR3 has 12 amino acids. The germline V gene has CDR1 GTSNPN and CDR2 SVGIG (reference sequence). V shed 0 bases and J shed 14 bases, with 11 bases lying between them. The CDR3, as DNA: TGTGCCTGGAGTGTAGACAGTCGCACCCTCCACTTT. Protein sequence: CAWSVDSRTLHF.

The V call is TRBV4-3, the J call TRBJ2-2; D may correspond to TRBD1 or TRBD2 (7 bases each). Germline-derived CDR1 and CDR2 are LGHNA and YSLEER. The CDR3 covers 16 residues. Trimming cost V 6 bases and J 2 bases, with 16 bases left between them. The CDR3 is CASRESGGVNTGELFF. The CDR3, as DNA: TGCGCCAGCAGAGAATCAGGGGGGGTTAACACCGGGGAGCTGTTTTTT.

This clone was recorded a few times. This chain joins TRBV30 and TRBJ1-1; maybe TRBD1 (5 bases). Trimming removed 4 bases at V and 4 bases at J, with 13 bases between. The CDR3 length is 13 residues. Germline CDR1 GTSNPN, CDR2 SVGIG (reference sequence). The CDR3 reads CAWTRGPGTEAFF. Here the CDR3 DNA reads TGTGCCTGGACCCGGGGCCCAGGCACTGAAGCTTTCTTT. The full variable domain, completed using reference TRBV30 and TRBJ1-1, is SQTIHQWPATLVQPVGSPLSLECTVEGTSNPNLYWYRQAAGRGLQLLFYSVGIGQISSEVPQNLSASRPQDRQFILSSKKLLLSDSGFYLCAWTRGPGTEAFFGQGTRLTVV.

The chain couples TRBV19 to TRBJ1-2, with D unresolved. The CDR3 has 15 residues. The V end was cut by 0 bases, the J end by 2 bases, with 10 bases between. The V gene's germline CDR1 is LNHDA and CDR2 SQIVND (reference sequence). This CDR3 is CASSIDRGMNYGYTF. CDR3 in DNA: TGTGCCAGTAGTATAGATCGAGGGATGAACTATGGCTACACCTTC.

The rearrangement links TRBV11-1 to TRBJ2-5; D may correspond to TRBD1 or TRBD2 (5 bases each). Trimming shortened V by 1 base and J by 5 bases, and 11 bases separated the two germline ends. CDR3 length: 14 residues. Germline CDR1 is SGHAT and CDR2 is FQDESV (reference sequence). For the CDR3, the DNA is TGTGCCAGCAGCTTAGAGTTGGGGGATGAGACCCAGTACTTC. Protein: CASSLELGDETQYF.

The chain couples TRBV5-5 to TRBJ2-2, with TRBD2 identical over 9 bases. From germline, CDR1 is SGHKS and CDR2 YYEKEE (reference sequence). Unmatched junction bases numbered 15, after V lost 3 bases and J lost 6 bases. The CDR3 has 18 residues. The CDR3: CASSYGQLAGAGAGELFF. CDR3 nucleotide sequence: TGTGCCAGCAGCTACGGACAATTAGCGGGAGCGGGGGCCGGGGAGCTGTTTTTT.

The gene calls are TRBV9 and TRBJ2-2, with D unclear. The CDR3 consists of 15 residues. Germline V CDR1 and CDR2: SGDLS, YYNGEE. The ends were cut back, 0 bases at V and 1 base at J, with 7 bases in the middle. The CDR3 loop is CASSVGNRNTGELFF. The DNA of the CDR3 is TGTGCCAGCAGCGTAGGGAATCGGAACACCGGGGAGCTGTTTTTT.

The chain combines TRBV15 with TRBJ1-6; D is unclear. This CDR3 has 15 amino acids. The V and J ends lost 3 bases and 3 bases respectively, with 9 bases between them. Germline V gene sequence: CDR1 LNHNV, CDR2 YYDKDF (reference sequence). Written as DNA, the CDR3 is TGTGCCACCAGCAGGGACCGGGTCTATAATTCACCCCTCCACTTT. Amino acids: CATSRDRVYNSPLHF.

This chain connects TRBV6-1 to TRBJ2-3, with 7 positions matching TRBD1. The V and J ends lost 8 bases and 1 base, in that order; junction bases with no gene match: 9. Germline CDR1 MNHNS, CDR2 SASEGT. The CDR3 length is 15 residues. The CDR3 region is CASGPRDSGTDTQYF. The DNA for the CDR3 is TGTGCCAGCGGGCCCCGGGACAGTGGCACAGATACGCAGTATTTT.

This chain links TRBV4-2 with TRBJ1-2; perhaps TRBD1 as D (5 bases). The CDR3 runs to 16 residues. Germline-derived CDR1 and CDR2 are LGHNA and YNFKEQ. Deletions cut 4 bases from V and 8 bases from J, with 23 bases between. The CDR3 DNA reads as TGTGCCAGCAGCCGATCCGGGACGGAGGGGACGTCGGGCTACACCTTC. Amino acids: CASSRSGTEGTSGYTF.

The genes are TRBV30 and TRBJ2-7; TRBD1 might be the D (6 bases). Germline CDR1 and CDR2: GTSNPN and SVGIG (reference sequence). The CDR3 length is 13 residues. The V end lost 1 base, the J end lost 1 base, and 8 bases lay between the germline ends. CDR3 bases: TGTGCCTGGAGTGGAGGACAGTCCTACGAGCAGTACTTC. It encodes CAWSGGQSYEQYF.

DNA of the CDR3: TGTGCCATCAGTGATTGGAGGAGCACCTACGAGCAGTACTTC. Translating it yields CAISDWRSTYEQYF. The chain couples TRBV10-3 to TRBJ2-7; weak D call: TRBD2 (5 bases). The germline gives CDR1 ENHRY, CDR2 SYGVKD. Trimming pared 3 bases from V and 2 bases from J, leaving 11 bases between. This CDR3 has 14 amino acids.

This chain uses TRBV2 with TRBJ2-1; unclear D gene. Germline CDR1 is SNHLY and CDR2 is FYNNEI. The CDR3 runs 13 residues. V dropped 6 bases and J dropped 12 bases, with 18 bases sitting between them. The CDR3 loop is CASSPQMDIGQFF. The CDR3 region has the DNA TGTGCCAGCAGCCCACAGATGGATATTGGGCAGTTCTTC.

The chain couples TRBV5-8 to TRBJ1-6; D uncertain. V was clipped by 0 bases and J by 7 bases, with 14 bases between them. CDR1 and CDR2 (germline): SGHTS, YDEGEE. The CDR3 consists of 16 residues. The chain's CDR3 is CASSLVVGPGNSPLHF. The CDR3 nucleotides read TGTGCCAGCAGCTTGGTGGTAGGCCCGGGGAATTCACCCCTCCACTTT.

As regards this clone: The sample carries other DNA sequences with the same CDR3. The gene calls are TRBV9 and TRBJ1-2; D perhaps matches TRBD1 (6 bases). CDR3 length: 14 residues. Trimming left V 10 bases short and J 4 bases short, with 20 bases between. CDR1 and CDR2 from the germline V gene are SGDLS and YYNGEE. This chain's CDR3 is CASAGGGQGYGYTF. Here the CDR3 DNA reads TGTGCCTCAGCGGGAGGGGGGCAGGGCTATGGCTACACCTTC.

The chain is built from TRBV7-8 and TRBJ2-3; 8 nucleotides line up with TRBD2. The CDR3 consists of 14 residues. Germline values: CDR1 SGHVS, CDR2 FQNEAQ. V trimming: 8 bases; J trimming: 1 base; junction bases outside the gene matches: 5. In nucleotides, the CDR3 is TGTGCCAGCGGGGTTAGCGGGGGCACAGATACGCAGTATTTT. The encoded protein is CASGVSGGTDTQYF.